These T cell receptor beta chains were read from a single sample in a study of blood T cell repertoires in COVID-19. Clones were sequenced by immunoSEQ multiplex PCR, and TCRdb holds only the in-frame ones, with some missing. The data show tens of thousands of clones, around 77% seen once. Sequencing was done on a sample of peripheral blood. These receptors all stem from a man between 65 and 80 years old with COVID-19, enrolled during active disease. CDR3s include the opening cysteine and the closing phenylalanine or tryptophan. D genes are given only for firm matches. The size entry is marked missing in some rows and otherwise reads once, few, many or a size class.

v_call	d_call	clone_size	j_call	cdr3_aa	cdr3_nt
TRBV7-2	TRBD1	many	TRBJ1-2	CASSLAPGQGAFGYTF	TGTGCCAGCAGCTTAGCGCCTGGACAGGGGGCGTTTGGCTACACCTTC
TRBV27	TRBD1	-	TRBJ1-2	CASSLLGQGRNYGYTF	TGTGCCAGCAGTTTATTGGGACAGGGGAGAAACTATGGCTACACCTTC
TRBV13	-	few	TRBJ2-7	CASSSRGRTYEQYF	TGTGCCAGCAGCTCACGGGGAAGAACCTACGAGCAGTACTTC
TRBV5-8	-	-	TRBJ1-5	CASSLGRWRANQPQHF	TGTGCCAGCAGCTTGGGGCGGTGGAGGGCTAATCAGCCCCAGCATTTT
TRBV7-2	TRBD2	-	TRBJ2-1	CASTRAGDSYNEQFF	TGTGCCAGTACCCGGGCGGGAGACTCCTACAATGAGCAGTTCTTC
TRBV5-6	TRBD2	-	TRBJ2-7	CASSLLGTSGNYEQYF	TGTGCCAGCAGCTTGCTTGGGACTAGCGGAAACTACGAGCAGTACTTC
TRBV11-2	TRBD2	-	TRBJ2-1	CASGWTSYNEQFF	TGTGCCAGCGGATGGACTAGTTACAATGAGCAGTTCTTC
TRBV7-2	TRBD2	-	TRBJ2-7	CASSLGPSTSGYSYEQYF	TGTGCCAGCAGCTTGGGCCCCTCTACTAGCGGATATTCCTACGAGCAGTACTTC
TRBV7-2	-	-	TRBJ1-5	CASSFGGLVGNQPQHF	TGTGCCAGCAGCTTTGGCGGACTAGTGGGCAATCAGCCCCAGCATTTT
TRBV5-4	-	-	TRBJ1-6	CASSWGNRADSPLHF	TGTGCCAGCAGCTGGGGGAACAGGGCTGATTCACCCCTCCACTTT
TRBV6-4	TRBD2	-	TRBJ2-1	CASSESGTSYDEQFF	TGTGCCAGCAGTGAGTCCGGGACTAGCTATGATGAGCAGTTCTTC
TRBV28	-	few	TRBJ2-5	CASSLLAGAGETQYF	TGTGCCAGCAGTTTATTAGCCGGCGCTGGAGAGACCCAGTACTTC
TRBV28	TRBD2	-	TRBJ2-1	CASSLAGGDNEQFF	TGTGCCAGCAGTTTAGCGGGAGGCGACAATGAGCAGTTCTTC
TRBV7-9	-	-	TRBJ1-2	CASSRPGESFNYGYTF	TGTGCCAGCAGCCGGCCCGGGGAATCTTTTAACTATGGCTACACCTTC
TRBV11-2	-	-	TRBJ2-2	CASSALQGDIGELFF	TGTGCCAGCAGCGCCCTTCAAGGGGATATCGGGGAGCTGTTTTTT
TRBV15	TRBD1	-	TRBJ1-5	CATSRDLWGTGLPGNQPQHF	TGTGCCACCAGCAGAGATCTTTGGGGGACAGGGCTACCTGGCAATCAGCCCCAGCATTTT
TRBV19	TRBD1	-	TRBJ2-5	CASTGWTGSEETQYF	TGTGCCAGTACCGGATGGACAGGGTCGGAGGAGACCCAGTACTTC
TRBV19	TRBD2	-	TRBJ2-1	CASSTNPRLAGENNEQFF	TGTGCCAGTAGTACAAACCCACGACTAGCGGGAGAGAACAATGAGCAGTTCTTC
TRBV29-1	-	-	TRBJ2-2	CSVGLASTGELFF	TGCAGCGTTGGGCTAGCAAGCACCGGGGAGCTGTTTTTT
TRBV7-3	TRBD2	once	TRBJ2-2	CASSYGLAPTGELFF	TGTGCCAGCAGCTACGGACTAGCCCCGACCGGGGAGCTGTTTTTT
TRBV19	TRBD1	-	TRBJ1-4	CASSSRDRDYEKLFF	TGTGCCAGTAGTTCCCGGGACAGGGACTATGAAAAACTGTTTTTT
TRBV4-2	TRBD2	-	TRBJ2-1	CASSQVWTSGRNEQFF	TGTGCCAGCAGCCAAGTTTGGACTAGCGGGAGGAATGAGCAGTTCTTC
TRBV10-2	TRBD1	-	TRBJ1-2	CASSELGQSYGYTF	TGCGCCAGCAGTGAGTTGGGACAGTCCTATGGCTACACCTTC
TRBV7-2	-	-	TRBJ1-5	CASGEIQPQHF	TGTGCCAGCGGAGAGATACAGCCCCAGCATTTT
TRBV10-3	-	-	TRBJ2-1	CAISERLVSNEQFF	TGTGCCATCAGCGAACGACTAGTTTCCAATGAGCAGTTCTTC
TRBV11-1	TRBD1	-	TRBJ2-7	CASRHTTGVGSYEQYF	TGTGCCAGCAGACATACGACAGGGGTAGGCTCCTACGAGCAGTACTTC
TRBV27	-	-	TRBJ1-1	CASSLGSLTAVMNTEAFF	TGTGCCAGCAGTTTGGGTAGCCTCACGGCAGTAATGAACACTGAAGCTTTCTTT
TRBV30	TRBD1	-	TRBJ1-1	CARGGGQGALRTEAFF	TGTGCCCGAGGGGGGGGACAGGGGGCCTTACGGACTGAAGCTTTCTTT
TRBV2	-	-	TRBJ1-6	CASSGQGNNSPLHF	TGTGCCAGCAGTGGGCAGGGGAATAATTCACCCCTCCACTTT
TRBV27	TRBD2	few	TRBJ2-7	CASSTTLAGLYEQYF	TGTGCCAGCAGCACAACCCTAGCGGGATTATACGAGCAGTACTTC
TRBV11-2	TRBD2	-	TRBJ2-7	CASSLLASGSTYEQYF	TGTGCCAGCAGCTTACTCGCTAGCGGGAGCACCTACGAGCAGTACTTC
TRBV7-3	-	-	TRBJ1-2	CASSSGQVSSGYTF	TGTGCCAGCAGCTCCGGACAAGTCTCTAGTGGCTACACCTTC
TRBV5-8	-	-	TRBJ1-5	CASRVAGSFSNQPQHF	TGTGCCAGCAGAGTGGCGGGATCCTTTAGCAATCAGCCCCAGCATTTT
TRBV29-1	-	-	TRBJ2-1	CSTEKPGALYNEQFF	TGCAGCACAGAAAAACCAGGGGCCCTCTACAATGAGCAGTTCTTC
TRBV18	-	-	TRBJ1-2	CASSPGANYGYTF	TGTGCCAGCTCCCCGGGAGCAAACTATGGCTACACCTTC
TRBV3-1/TRBV3-2	-	-	TRBJ2-7	CASSQAPWEQYF	TGTGCCAGCAGCCAGGCACCTTGGGAGCAGTACTTC
TRBV2	-	-	TRBJ1-6	CASSERQDYSPLHF	TGTGCCAGCAGTGAGCGGCAGGACTATTCACCCCTCCACTTT
TRBV12-3/TRBV12-4	TRBD1	-	TRBJ1-1	CASSRTGGTEAFF	TGTGCCAGCAGCCGTACAGGGGGGACTGAAGCTTTCTTT
TRBV7-2	-	once	TRBJ2-5	CASSSNRVETQYF	TGTGCCAGCAGCTCCAACAGGGTGGAGACCCAGTACTTC
TRBV9	TRBD1	once	TRBJ2-7	CASSRDRGLEEQYF	TGTGCCAGCAGCCGGGACAGGGGTTTAGAGGAGCAGTACTTC
TRBV5-4	TRBD1	few	TRBJ1-1	CASRYEQGADTEAFF	TGTGCCAGCAGGTACGAGCAGGGGGCCGACACTGAAGCTTTCTTT
TRBV6-5	-	-	TRBJ1-2	CASTGRGISGYTF	TGTGCCAGCACCGGAAGGGGAATCTCTGGCTACACCTTC
TRBV7-2	TRBD2	-	TRBJ2-7	CASSQSAGVPYEQYF	TGTGCCAGCAGTCAGTCGGCGGGAGTGCCCTACGAGCAGTACTTC
TRBV6-5	TRBD2	-	TRBJ2-2	CASSYPGLAGVGELFF	TGTGCCAGCAGTTACCCGGGGCTAGCGGGAGTCGGGGAGCTGTTTTTT
TRBV7-2	-	-	TRBJ2-7	CASSGAYEQYF	TGTGCCAGCAGCGGGGCGTACGAGCAGTACTTC
TRBV11-2	-	-	TRBJ1-2	CASSGGRTTNYGYTF	TGTGCCAGCAGCGGGGGACGGACTACTAACTATGGCTACACCTTC
TRBV7-9	TRBD2	-	TRBJ2-1	CASGGLAASYNEQFF	TGTGCCAGCGGTGGGCTAGCGGCAAGTTACAATGAGCAGTTCTTC
TRBV25-1	TRBD1	few	TRBJ1-6	CASIPSTGAGWNSPLHF	TGTGCCAGCATCCCCAGCACAGGGGCCGGTTGGAATTCACCCCTCCACTTT
TRBV5-6	-	-	TRBJ2-1	CASSSGVGSYNEQFF	TGTGCCAGCAGCTCCGGGGTGGGTTCCTACAATGAGCAGTTCTTC
TRBV29-1	-	-	TRBJ1-1	CSVARGQPNTEAFF	TGCAGCGTTGCCAGGGGACAACCGAACACTGAAGCTTTCTTT
TRBV6-4	TRBD2	-	TRBJ2-1	CASKLADSSFEQFF	TGTGCCAGCAAACTAGCGGATAGCTCCTTTGAGCAGTTCTTC
TRBV28	-	-	TRBJ1-1	CASSSPGHTNTEAFF	TGTGCCAGCAGTTCCCCTGGACACACCAACACTGAAGCTTTCTTT
TRBV2	TRBD2	few	TRBJ2-7	CASSEAWGLAGLEQYF	TGTGCCAGCAGTGAAGCGTGGGGACTAGCAGGGCTCGAGCAGTACTTC
TRBV5-4	-	-	TRBJ2-3	CASSPDGGSTDTQYF	TGTGCCAGCAGCCCGGATGGGGGGAGCACAGATACGCAGTATTTT
TRBV6-6	-	-	TRBJ2-4	CASRMSDKNIQYF	TGTGCCAGCAGGATGAGTGACAAAAACATTCAGTACTTC
TRBV29-1	-	few	TRBJ2-7	CSVGKLASTHYEQYF	TGCAGCGTTGGTAAACTAGCTTCTACACACTACGAGCAGTACTTC
TRBV4-3	TRBD2	-	TRBJ2-7	CASSQDPQSGSFAEQYF	TGCGCCAGCAGCCAAGATCCCCAAAGCGGGAGTTTTGCCGAGCAGTACTTC
TRBV7-2	TRBD1	-	TRBJ1-1	CASSYARGLDTEAFF	TGTGCCAGCAGCTATGCCAGGGGGCTCGACACTGAAGCTTTCTTT
TRBV7-9	-	-	TRBJ1-1	CASRDGVTEAFF	TGTGCCAGCAGAGATGGAGTGACTGAAGCTTTCTTT
TRBV5-4	-	once	TRBJ2-2	CASSGGVMSTGELFF	TGTGCCAGCAGTGGAGGGGTGATGAGCACCGGGGAGCTGTTTTTT